Listed here are 10 T cell receptor beta chains from one sample, sequenced in a study of T cells in Graves' hyperthyroidism and ophthalmopathy. Amplification of TCR beta CDR3 regions was performed using RNA transcripts as template. During a first-round RT-PCR of the TCR CDR3, the HTBI primer set was used. Via MiXCR, TCRdb re-called the multiplex PCR reads, giving one row per CDR3 protein. The repertoire holds around 690,000 distinct CDR3 sequences, with approximately 15% as singletons. The sequencing input was blood. The receptor set was obtained from a man in his fifties or sixties with Graves' hyperthyroidism.

This clonotype has a count of ten or more. V is TRBV11-2 and J is TRBJ2-3, with no clear D. The V gene lost 2 bases and the J gene lost 6 bases, with 15 bases spanning the gap. CDR3 length: 15 residues. The V gene's germline CDR1 is SGHAT and CDR2 FQNNGV. The CDR3 DNA reads as TGTGCCAGCAGCTTATCACCAGCGTTTGCGGATACGCAGTATTTT. Amino acids: CASSLSPAFADTQYF.

At least ten counts were recorded for this clonotype. The rearrangement links TRBV30 to TRBJ1-6; D is possibly TRBD1 (5 bases). CDR1 GTSNPN and CDR2 SVGIG come from the germline V gene (reference sequence). The CDR3 contains 13 residues. Trimming left V 4 bases short and J 10 bases short, with 14 bases between. CDR3 sequence reads: CAWTEGTYSPLHF. The CDR3 nucleotides read TGTGCCTGGACGGAAGGGACTTACTCACCCCTCCACTTT. Complete variable domain (other parts from reference TRBV30 and TRBJ1-6): SQTIHQWPATLVQPVGSPLSLECTVEGTSNPNLYWYRQAAGRGLQLLFYSVGIGQISSEVPQNLSASRPQDRQFILSSKKLLLSDSGFYLCAWTEGTYSPLHFGNGTRLTVT.

The rearrangement uses TRBV11-2 and TRBJ1-1; D is perhaps TRBD1 (6 bases). V was clipped by 5 bases and J by 0 bases, with 16 bases between them. Germline V lookup: CDR1 SGHAT, CDR2 FQNNGV. The CDR3 loop spans 16 amino acids. This CDR3 is CASSVNAGQMNTEAFF. CDR3 nucleotides: TGTGCCAGCAGCGTAAATGCGGGACAAATGAACACTGAAGCTTTCTTT.

This clonotype has a count of ten or more. This sequence joins TRBV12-3 or TRBV12-4 and TRBJ2-5; TRBD2 agrees at 10 bases. The CDR3 extends over 16 amino acids. V gave up 5 bases and J gave up 5 bases; unmatched junction bases: 11. The CDR3 protein is CASSLEAGGLTETQYF. CDR3 nucleotides: TGTGCCAGCAGTCTTGAAGCGGGAGGGCTGACTGAGACCCAGTACTTC.

This clonotype was seen more than once but under ten times. V gene TRBV20-1 combines with J gene TRBJ1-2; D possibly corresponds to TRBD1 (5 bases). Germline CDR1 DFQATT, CDR2 SNEGSKA (reference sequence). The V end lost 6 bases, the J end lost 0 bases, and 17 bases lay between the germline ends. This CDR3 contains 15 residues. The DNA of the CDR3 is TGCAGTGCCCCAGATGGGGGACTAGCTAACTATGGCTACACCTTC. Encoded protein: CSAPDGGLANYGYTF.

V is TRBV7-9 and J is TRBJ2-2, with unresolved D. The CDR3 extends over 16 amino acids. Germline-derived CDR1 and CDR2 are SEHNR and FQNEAQ (reference sequence). Trimming took 6 bases from V and 1 from J, leaving 15 bases between them. The CDR3 nucleotides read TGTGCCAGCAGGACAAATGGACGAGAGAACACCGGGGAGCTGTTTTTT. Translating gives CASRTNGRENTGELFF.

This clonotype has just a few counts. The chain combines TRBV19 with TRBJ1-1, with unresolved D. The CDR3 totals 13 residues. The V gene lost 5 bases and the J gene lost 6 bases, with 13 bases spanning the gap. Germline loops: CDR1 LNHDA, CDR2 SQIVND (reference sequence). The chain's CDR3 is CASSARILSEAFF. In DNA form, the CDR3 reads TGTGCCAGTAGTGCGCGTATTTTGTCTGAAGCTTTCTTT.

This chain uses TRBV11-2 with TRBJ2-7; the D gene is possibly TRBD1 (6 bases). The germline V gene encodes CDR1 SGHAT and CDR2 FQNNGV. The CDR3 loop spans 15 amino acids. The germline V and J ends were trimmed by 1 base and 3 bases, with 13 bases remaining between them. The CDR3, as DNA: TGTGCCAGCAGCTTAGGCAGTAGCAGGGGCTACGAGCAGTACTTC. Translated, it gives CASSLGSSRGYEQYF.

This clonotype was found many times. V is TRBV28 and J is TRBJ2-1; TRBD2 matches at 12 bases. The CDR3 is 15 residues long. The germline CDR1 and CDR2 sequences are MDHEN and SYDVKM. Germline trimming cut 6 bases from V and 7 bases from J; bases unmatched to any gene: 7. The CDR3 spells CASSNTGTSGNEQFF. The CDR3 bases are TGTGCCAGCAGCAACACCGGGACTAGCGGGAATGAGCAGTTCTTC. The complete variable domain, with remaining parts taken from reference TRBV28 and TRBJ2-1, reads DVKVTQSSRYLVKRTGEKVFLECVQDMDHENMFWYRQDPGLGLRLIYFSYDVKMKEKGDIPEGYSVSREKKERFSLILESASTNQTSMYLCASSNTGTSGNEQFFGPGTRLTVL.

This clonotype was detected a few times. The chain couples TRBV29-1 to TRBJ2-1, with TRBD2 matching over 8 bases. The trim removed 5 bases at V and 4 bases at J, leaving 13 bases unmatched. In germline, CDR1 is SQVTM, CDR2 ANQGSEA. The CDR3 is made up of 16 amino acids. The chain's CDR3 is CSVKGRRLALYNEQFF. As DNA, the CDR3 is TGCAGCGTTAAAGGGAGGCGACTAGCGCTTTACAATGAGCAGTTCTTC.